This TCR beta chain emerged from a study of T cells in Graves' hyperthyroidism and ophthalmopathy. Based on clinical symptoms, serum thyroxine and TRAb, thyroid ultrasound and orbital computed tomography, diagnoses were reached. Extraction of PBMCs used roughly 9.3 ml of fresh peripheral blood. Amplification of TCR beta CDR3 regions used RNA as the template. The HTBI primer set drove a first-round RT-PCR of the TCR CDR3. TCRdb recomputed calls from the multiplex PCR reads with MiXCR, one row per CDR3 protein. The sample holds fewer than 650,000 distinct CDR3 sequences; roughly 13% are singletons and the top ten take almost 6%. Study-wide points: The authors' 13 V-J model separated ophthalmopathy from stable hyperthyroidism. The model's output predicted ophthalmopathy at a median of about 6.5 months prior to onset.

The sample holds many counts of this clonotype. Its matching antigen is unknown. The source of this sequence is a woman in her thirties with Graves' hyperthyroidism that later progressed to Graves' ophthalmopathy. The sequenced sample was blood.

CDR3 protein: CASSQVRGSQFF. CDR3 coding DNA: TGTGCCAGCAGCCAAGTAAGGGGTAGCCAGTTCTTC. The chain combines TRBV3-1 with TRBJ2-1; tentative D call: TRBD1 (5 bases). CDR1 is LGHDT and CDR2 is YNNKEL in the germline V gene (reference sequence). V was cut by 1 base and J by 13 bases, with 11 bases left in between. This CDR3 contains 12 residues.